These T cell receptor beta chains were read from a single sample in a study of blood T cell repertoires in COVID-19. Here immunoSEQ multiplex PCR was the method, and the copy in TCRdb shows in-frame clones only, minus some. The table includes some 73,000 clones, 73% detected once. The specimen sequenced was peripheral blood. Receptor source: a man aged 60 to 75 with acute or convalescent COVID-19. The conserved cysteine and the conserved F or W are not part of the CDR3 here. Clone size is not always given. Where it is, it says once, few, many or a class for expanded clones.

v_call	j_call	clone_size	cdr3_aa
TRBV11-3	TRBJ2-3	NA	ASSLGTGEGNTQY
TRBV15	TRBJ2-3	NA	ATSRGGTGYGVKDTQY
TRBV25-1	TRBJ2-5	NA	ASSGTGPHWETQY
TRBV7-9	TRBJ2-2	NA	ASSSHVGGRGTGELF
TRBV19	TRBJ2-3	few	ASTEILGSTQY
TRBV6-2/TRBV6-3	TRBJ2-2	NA	ASSQDRGGGELF
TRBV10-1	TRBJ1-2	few	ASSERTGDLGYT
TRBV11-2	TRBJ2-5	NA	ASSLVWGDRGRETQY
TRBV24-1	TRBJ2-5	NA	ATSDFGTSGLGETQY
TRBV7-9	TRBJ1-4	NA	ASSSSGSEKLF
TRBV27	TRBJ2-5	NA	ASRRTGGQTQY
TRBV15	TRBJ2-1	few	ATGGGNEQF
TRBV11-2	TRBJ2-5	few	ASSPSGGDWQETQY
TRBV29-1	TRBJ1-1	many	SVQVQVTEAF
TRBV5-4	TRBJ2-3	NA	ASSRLTSGGVFMQY
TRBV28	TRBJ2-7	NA	ASRYIAGGPDEQY
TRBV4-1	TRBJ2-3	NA	ASSQGTGGSTDTQY
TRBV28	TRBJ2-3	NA	ASSPPTSGSSADTQY
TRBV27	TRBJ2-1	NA	ASSPGTVYNEQF
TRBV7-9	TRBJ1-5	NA	ASSLGTGGNQPQH
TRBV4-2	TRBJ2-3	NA	ASSPLTSGTTDTQY
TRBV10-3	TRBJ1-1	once	ATHGTGMDTEAF
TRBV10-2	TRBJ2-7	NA	ASSPARTGSNEQY
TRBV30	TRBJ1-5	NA	AWAAGGAGDQPQH
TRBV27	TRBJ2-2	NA	ASSEDRANTGELF
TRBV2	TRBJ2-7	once	ASGPGQGSYEQY
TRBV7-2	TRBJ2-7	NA	ASSLPGLSYEQY
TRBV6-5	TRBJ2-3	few	ASRTGLAGTDTQY
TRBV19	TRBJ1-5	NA	ASSRSADSNQPQH
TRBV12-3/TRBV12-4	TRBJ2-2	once	ASSSSNTGELF
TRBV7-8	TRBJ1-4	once	ASSLQTEVATNEKLF
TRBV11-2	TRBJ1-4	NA	ASSSPGRGGLTTNEKLF
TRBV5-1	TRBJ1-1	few	ASSLDSQLNTEAF
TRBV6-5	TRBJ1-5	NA	ASSSIGGPQPQH
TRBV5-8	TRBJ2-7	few	ASSLQGTGNYEQY
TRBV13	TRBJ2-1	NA	ASSALAGPLSEQF
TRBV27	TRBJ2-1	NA	ASNGLAGYNEQF
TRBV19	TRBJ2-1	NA	ASSIDLTEYNEQF
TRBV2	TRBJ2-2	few	ASGLFWAVGELF
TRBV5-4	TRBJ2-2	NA	ASSLAVGTKNTGELF
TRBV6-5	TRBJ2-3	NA	ASSGVTTDTQY
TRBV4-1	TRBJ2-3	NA	ASSPGQSTDTQY
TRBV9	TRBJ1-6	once	ASSAIPGTGGYYNSPLH
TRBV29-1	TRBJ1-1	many	SVEVGTDTEAF
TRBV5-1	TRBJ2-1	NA	ASSLGGDEQF
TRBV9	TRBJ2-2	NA	ASSAGQGPPLNTGELF
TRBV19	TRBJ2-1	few	ASSIAETGHNEQF
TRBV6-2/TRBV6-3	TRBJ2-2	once	ASSYPVPSGDTGELF
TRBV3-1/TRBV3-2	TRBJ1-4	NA	ASSQRTGRTNEKLF
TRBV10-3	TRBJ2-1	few	AISETREGAYNEQF
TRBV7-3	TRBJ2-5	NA	ASSLLSSGQRETQY
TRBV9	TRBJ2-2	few	ASSSTGVGTGELF
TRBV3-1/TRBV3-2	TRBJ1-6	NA	ASSQLTGPSSPLH
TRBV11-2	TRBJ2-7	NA	ASSSDLTVHRQY
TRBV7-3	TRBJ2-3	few	ASSFGGTQY
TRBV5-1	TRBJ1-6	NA	ASSGMTGGKNNSPLH
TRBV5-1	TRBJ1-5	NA	ASSTGQVGQPQH
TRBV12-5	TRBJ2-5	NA	ASGPGLADERETQY
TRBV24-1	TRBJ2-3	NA	ATSDLAGGTVPDTQY